This is a list of T cell receptor beta chains from one sample in a study of cytomegalovirus exposure and HLA in healthy donors. Repertoires were generated with immunoSEQ multiplex PCR, while TCRdb's copy carries only in-frame clones and drops some. Of 160,000 or so clones in the sample, roughly 79% are singletons; the top ten hold over 1%. Sample: PBMCs. The receptors derive from a woman aged 50 to 60 in good health and CMV-seronegative. Each CDR3 is given without its conserved first and last residue.

J gene,V gene,CDR3 length,CDR3 protein
TRBJ2-1,TRBV7-9,13,ASRRGGSSYNEQF
TRBJ2-7,TRBV9,11,ASSVKPGYEQY
TRBJ1-5,TRBV2,12,ASSVRGGNQPQH
TRBJ2-1,TRBV11-1,13,ASSLPTSGDEEQF
TRBJ2-7,TRBV18,10,ASSPLSEEQY
TRBJ1-5,TRBV5-5,15,ASSLSDRGHSNQPQH
TRBJ1-5,TRBV4-1,15,ASSQERREVGNQPQH
TRBJ1-2,TRBV25-1,11,ASSEGHFGGYT
TRBJ1-2,TRBV30,10,AWGGVWYGYT
TRBJ2-5,TRBV5-1,11,ASGVGGKETQY
TRBJ2-2,TRBV9,13,ASSVGGTTTGELF
TRBJ1-2,TRBV19,16,ASSALPGQGTANYGYT
TRBJ2-3,TRBV29-1,14,SGRPGLAGVTDTQY
TRBJ2-5,TRBV10-3,12,AISEGSGAMSQY
TRBJ2-5,TRBV28,12,ASSPRTGQETQY
TRBJ1-3,TRBV6-5,12,ASTTGGPGNTIY
TRBJ1-1,TRBV19,13,ASTWTGKLNTEAF
TRBJ2-2,TRBV11-3,12,ASSSFTAGGELF
TRBJ2-5,TRBV7-9,11,ASSFGQTETQY
TRBJ2-7,TRBV18,13,ASSPSGQTSYEQY
TRBJ2-3,TRBV28,14,ASSLASGSSTDTQY
TRBJ1-5,TRBV2,14,ASSVSTGDSNQPQH
TRBJ2-2,TRBV7-3,12,ASSPSLGPGELF
TRBJ2-3,TRBV7-9,13,ASRGIGESTDTQY
TRBJ1-2,TRBV28,12,ANSLQTSIYGYT
TRBJ1-5,TRBV28,9,ASMANQPQH
TRBJ2-7,TRBV5-1,9,ASSSGYEQY
TRBJ2-1,TRBV5-3,13,ARSLPGGCYNEQF
TRBJ2-3,TRBV4-3,14,ASSQEGGQPTDTQY
TRBJ1-5,TRBV2,14,ASSEEQGNRGQPQH
TRBJ2-7,TRBV7-8,10,ASSALWPEQY
TRBJ2-1,TRBV9,13,ASSRGGRDYNEQF
TRBJ2-5,TRBV28,12,ASGRDRAQETQY
TRBJ2-3,TRBV7-3,11,ASSLQGSDTQY
TRBJ1-6,TRBV7-2,13,ASSQVGQGASPLH
TRBJ1-1,TRBV9,11,ASSLGGKTEAF